These 11 T cell receptor beta chains share one sample of origin, sequenced in a study of blood T cells in healthy people across ages. With a J-beta primer mix and a sample-barcoded 5' primer, a second PCR ran 7 to 11 cycles. MiXCR, applied by TCRdb to the 5' RACE reads, yields one record per CDR3 protein. The sample shows hundreds of thousands of distinct CDR3 sequences, about 30% of them seen only once. Sequencing used blood. The receptors shown here come from a woman of 80 years or more in good health.

This clonotype was detected only a few times. The V and J genes are TRBV27 and TRBJ1-2; possible D gene TRBD1, 5 bases. Germline lookup yields CDR1 MNHEY and CDR2 SMNVEV (reference sequence). The CDR3 covers 13 residues. Trimming left V 6 bases short and J 7 bases short, with 15 bases between. The DNA of the CDR3 is TGTGCCAGCAGCCCGGGACCGCTGATTGGCTACACCTTC. Amino acids: CASSPGPLIGYTF.

This clonotype has a count of ten or more. The chain employs TRBV10-3 and TRBJ2-7; D could derive from TRBD1 or TRBD2 (6 bases each). The V end was cut by 4 bases, the J end by 6 bases, with 13 bases between. CDR3 length: 13 residues. CDR1 and CDR2 (germline): ENHRY, SYGVKD. CDR3 sequence (DNA): TGTGCCATCAGTGTTGGGGGGCAAAGCGAGCAGTACTTC. This encodes CAISVGGQSEQYF.

The table lists this clonotype with many counts. This sequence joins TRBV2 and TRBJ1-2; D not resolved. Germline assignment: CDR1 SNHLY and CDR2 FYNNEI. This CDR3 contains 14 residues. The V and J ends lost 4 bases and 0 bases respectively, with 9 bases between them. DNA for the CDR3: TGTGCCAGCAGTGTCTCCCTTGCTAACTATGGCTACACCTTC. Protein sequence: CASSVSLANYGYTF.

This clonotype was observed a handful of times. The rearrangement joins TRBV20-1 to TRBJ2-1; no definite D call. CDR1 DFQATT and CDR2 SNEGSKA come from the germline V gene (reference sequence). V shed 0 bases and J shed 6 bases, with 12 bases lying between them. The CDR3 length is 14 residues. CDR3 coding DNA: TGCAGTGCTAGAGATCTCGAGACTGTCAATGAGCAGTTCTTC. Translating it yields CSARDLETVNEQFF.

The sample holds many counts of this clonotype. The rearrangement joins TRBV20-1 to TRBJ2-1; 9 nucleotides line up with TRBD2. V shed 5 bases and J 5 bases; nucleotides not matched to a gene: 7. Germline assignment: CDR1 DFQATT and CDR2 SNEGSKA (reference sequence). The CDR3 runs 14 residues. Written as DNA, the CDR3 is TGCAGTGCTTCGGGACTAGCAATGAACAATGAGCAGTTCTTC. It encodes CSASGLAMNNEQFF.

The chain joins TRBV2 to TRBJ2-2, with D perhaps TRBD1 (5 bases). Between the trimmed V and J ends, which lost 10 bases and 7 bases, there was a span of 19 bases. CDR1 is SNHLY, CDR2 FYNNEI, per germline. The CDR3 extends over 14 amino acids. CDR3 loop: CATSRQTLNGELFF. Written as DNA, the CDR3 is TGTGCCACCTCGCGACAGACGCTTAACGGGGAGCTGTTTTTT.

This clonotype was detected ten times or more. V is TRBV4-2 and J is TRBJ1-2, with 7 positions matching TRBD1. Germline CDR1 LGHNA, CDR2 YNFKEQ. The CDR3 covers 15 residues. V trimming: 1 base; J trimming: 8 bases; junction bases outside the gene matches: 10. CDR3: CASSQGDRASEGYTF. The CDR3 DNA reads TGTGCCAGCAGCCAAGGTGACAGGGCCTCGGAGGGCTACACCTTC.

The chain recombines TRBV29-1 with TRBJ2-3; 9 positions match TRBD2. The CDR3 sequence is 12 residues long. J was trimmed by 7 bases and V by 7 bases; bases with no gene match: 6. The germline CDR1 and CDR2 sequences are SQVTM and ANQGSEA. In DNA, the CDR3 is TGCAGCGCTAGCGGGGCGCCGCATACGCAGTATTTT. Translated: CSASGAPHTQYF.

The genes are TRBV28 and TRBJ2-6; either TRBD1 or TRBD2 may supply D (5 bases each). Germline V gene data show CDR1 as MDHEN and CDR2 as SYDVKM. The CDR3 contains 15 residues. V dropped 6 bases and J dropped 16 bases, with 25 bases sitting between them. The CDR3, as DNA: TGTGCCAGCAGCCCCGACAGCTTCGGGGCCATCTTTCTGACTTTC. Translated, it gives CASSPDSFGAIFLTF.

This clonotype was found a few times. This sequence joins TRBV7-9 and TRBJ1-2; no firm D call. Germline values: CDR1 SEHNR, CDR2 FQNEAQ (reference sequence). The CDR3 runs 11 residues. Trimming cost V 1 base and J 8 bases, with 5 bases left between them. The CDR3 loop is CASSLGPGYTF. In DNA form, the CDR3 reads TGTGCCAGCAGCTTAGGCCCCGGCTACACCTTC.

This clonotype was detected many times. The chain employs TRBV4-3 and TRBJ2-1; maybe TRBD2 (6 bases). Germline CDR1 LGHNA, CDR2 YSLEER. There are 17 residues in the CDR3. The germline V and J ends were trimmed by 0 bases and 6 bases, with 18 bases remaining between them. CDR3 DNA sequence: TGCGCCAGCAGCCAAGATAGGAGGCTAGGAGGGTCCAATGAGCAGTTCTTC. It translates to CASSQDRRLGGSNEQFF.